The subject of this entry is one T cell receptor beta chain. Its antigen is unknown. The entry originates in a study of CD8+CD57+ T cells in acquired aplastic anemia. Across the study: DNA recovered from sorted CD4+ and CD8+ cells had a mean of approximately 3.5 ug. Regarding the study as a whole: There were 25 to 35 CD8+ CDR3 sequences that occurred in both patients and controls.

The study profiled TCR beta VDJ and CDR3 using genomic DNA as template. TCRdb reprocessed the reads via MiXCR and lists one record per CDR3 protein. The sample has around 170,000 distinct CDR3 sequences; roughly half are singletons. This CDR3 is built from 10 residues. The germline gives CDR1 SGHTA, CDR2 FQGNSA. Trimming pared 1 base from V and 12 bases from J, leaving 4 bases between. The patients chosen for sequencing had shown expansion of CD8+CD57+ cells (detected by flow cytometry). Diagnosis of severe acquired aplastic anemia applied to all patients. By the time of blood sampling, patients had still received no therapy.

This rearrangement joins TRBV7-2 to TRBJ2-1, with D hard to call. Sequencing input: sorted CD4+, CD8+, or CD8+CD57+ T cells (not recorded which) from PBMCs. The source is a human donor with aplastic anemia. The CDR3 nucleotides are TGTGCCAGCAGCTTAGTAGGGCAGTTCTTC. As protein: CASSLVGQFF.